A selection of T cell receptor beta chains follows, all from one sample in a study of T cells in localized non-small cell lung cancer. Assay: immunoSEQ multiplex PCR; the TCRdb copy retains only in-frame clones and omits some. The profile shows tens of thousands of clones, roughly 86% of them singletons. This sample comprised peripheral blood, obtained before any cancer treatment. The receptors were sampled from a woman aged 18-55 years with stage III lung adenocarcinoma. Both conserved end residues are part of each CDR3. A D gene is named only where the DNA matches it firmly. Expanded clones are given a class, and other clones once, few, many or no size at all.

d_call	cdr3_length	v_call	clone_size	j_call	cdr3_aa	cdr3_nt
-	17	TRBV12-5	-	TRBJ1-2	CASGLGVGSWKFYGYTF	TGTGCTAGTGGTTTGGGGGTGGGGTCGTGGAAGTTCTATGGCTACACCTTC
TRBD1	16	TRBV23-1	-	TRBJ2-2	CASTWDRGRNTGELFF	TGCGCCAGCACGTGGGACAGGGGGCGAAACACCGGGGAGCTGTTTTTT
TRBD2	19	TRBV9	once	TRBJ2-2	CASSVAWLAGGRNTGELFF	TGTGCCAGCAGCGTAGCTTGGCTAGCGGGGGGGCGGAACACCGGGGAGCTGTTTTTT
TRBD1	15	TRBV7-2	-	TRBJ1-3	CASSPDRGRGNTIYF	TGTGCCAGCAGCCCTGACAGGGGGCGAGGAAACACCATATATTTT
-	14	TRBV7-8	-	TRBJ2-5	CASSLLPPPETQYF	TGTGCCAGCAGCTTACTCCCCCCCCCAGAGACCCAGTACTTC
-	13	TRBV6-6	-	TRBJ1-1	CASSLRENTEAFF	TGTGCCAGCAGTCTAAGGGAGAACACTGAAGCTTTCTTT
-	15	TRBV19	-	TRBJ1-2	CASSIGDTQDYGYTF	TGTGCCAGTAGTATTGGGGACACCCAGGACTATGGCTACACCTTC
-	13	TRBV29-1	-	TRBJ2-3	CSGLPLGGDTQYF	TGCAGCGGTCTACCCCTCGGAGGAGATACGCAGTATTTT
-	13	TRBV6-1	-	TRBJ1-2	CASQADASYGYTF	TGTGCCAGCCAGGCGGATGCTTCGTATGGCTACACCTTC
-	14	TRBV6-4	-	TRBJ1-5	CASSEGNSNQPQHF	TGTGCCAGCAGTGAAGGCAATTCCAATCAGCCCCAGCATTTT
-	13	TRBV19	-	TRBJ1-2	CASTNRPRNGYTF	TGTGCCAGTACTAACAGGCCGAGGAATGGCTACACCTTC
TRBD1	15	TRBV6-1	-	TRBJ2-1	CASSAQGEAYNEQFF	TGTGCCAGCAGTGCACAGGGGGAGGCCTACAATGAGCAGTTCTTC
TRBD1	13	TRBV27	once	TRBJ1-1	CASSPFTGAGAFF	TGTGCCAGCAGCCCCTTTACAGGGGCTGGAGCTTTCTTT
-	14	TRBV6-1	-	TRBJ2-7	CATPSPTGSYEQYF	TGTGCCACCCCCAGTCCGACAGGATCCTACGAGCAGTACTTC
-	11	TRBV30	-	TRBJ1-1	CAWLTNTEAFF	TGTGCCTGGTTAACGAACACTGAAGCTTTCTTT
TRBD1	15	TRBV5-4	-	TRBJ1-2	CASSRTGTGANGYTF	TGTGCCAGCAGCCGTACCGGGACAGGGGCTAATGGCTACACCTTC
-	11	TRBV13	-	TRBJ2-3	CASSSQYGQYF	TGTGCCAGCAGCAGTCAATACGGGCAGTATTTT
-	14	TRBV7-9	few	TRBJ2-2	CALDGGLMDGELFF	TGTGCCCTCGACGGGGGCCTTATGGACGGGGAGCTGTTTTTT
TRBD1	15	TRBV11-1	-	TRBJ2-7	CASSLAGTGGYEQYF	TGTGCCAGCAGCTTAGCGGGGACAGGGGGCTACGAGCAGTACTTC
TRBD1	13	TRBV5-5	-	TRBJ2-5	CASSPGQGETQYF	TGTGCCAGCAGCCCGGGACAGGGGGAGACCCAGTACTTC
TRBD1	14	TRBV9	-	TRBJ1-2	CASSVEGGSYGYTF	TGTGCCAGCAGCGTAGAAGGGGGCAGCTATGGCTACACCTTC
-	14	TRBV28	-	TRBJ1-2	CASGPGRADYGYTF	TGTGCCAGCGGCCCAGGAAGGGCAGACTATGGCTACACCTTC
-	13	TRBV2	-	TRBJ2-1	CASSEGPYNEQFF	TGTGCCAGCAGTGAGGGACCCTACAATGAGCAGTTCTTC
-	15	TRBV19	once	TRBJ2-1	CASSRRGPLYNEQFF	TGTGCCAGTAGTAGGAGGGGGCCTCTTTACAATGAGCAGTTCTTC
-	14	TRBV7-2	-	TRBJ2-1	CASSFFSQGNEQFF	TGTGCCAGCAGCTTTTTCTCACAGGGCAATGAGCAGTTCTTC
TRBD2	15	TRBV7-9	-	TRBJ2-1	CASSYGTSGGNEQFF	TGTGCCAGCAGCTATGGGACTAGCGGGGGGAATGAGCAGTTCTTC
TRBD1	15	TRBV5-6	once	TRBJ1-2	CASSLASTGARMRTF	TGTGCCAGCAGCTTGGCAAGCACAGGGGCGCGAATGCGCACCTTC
TRBD2	15	TRBV9	few	TRBJ2-7	CASSVGSGGPYEQYF	TGTGCCAGCAGCGTAGGTAGCGGGGGACCCTACGAGCAGTACTTC
-	16	TRBV30	-	TRBJ2-1	CAWSQPRGIGYNEQFF	TGTGCCTGGAGTCAACCCAGGGGAATTGGCTACAATGAGCAGTTCTTC
-	13	TRBV15	-	TRBJ2-5	CAVTPVLQETQYF	TGTGCCGTGACACCGGTTCTCCAAGAGACCCAGTACTTC
-	14	TRBV6-6	-	TRBJ1-1	CASSYGGGETEAFF	TGTGCCAGCAGTTACGGGGGGGGTGAAACTGAAGCTTTCTTT
TRBD2	18	TRBV18	-	TRBJ2-7	CASSQAGRTSGPTYEQYF	TGTGCCAGCTCACAGGCAGGGAGGACTAGCGGTCCCACCTACGAGCAGTACTTC
TRBD1	13	TRBV2	-	TRBJ1-2	CASRMGQTYGYTF	TGTGCCAGCAGGATGGGACAGACCTATGGCTACACCTTC
-	14	TRBV2	-	TRBJ2-3	CASRDSTNTDTQYF	TGTGCCAGCAGGGACAGTACCAACACAGATACGCAGTATTTT
TRBD1	15	TRBV2	-	TRBJ1-5	CASRADRVGNQPQHF	TGTGCCAGCAGGGCCGACAGGGTTGGCAATCAGCCCCAGCATTTT
-	17	TRBV19	once	TRBJ2-4	CASSALTVGLAKNIQYF	TGTGCCAGTAGTGCCCTGACAGTGGGACTAGCCAAAAACATTCAGTACTTC
-	13	TRBV27	-	TRBJ1-5	CASSFSSNQPQHF	TGTGCCAGCAGTTTCAGTAGCAATCAGCCCCAGCATTTT
-	16	TRBV5-1	once	TRBJ1-6	CASSLEGGGGNSPLHF	TGCGCCAGCAGCTTGGAGGGGGGCGGTGGAAATTCACCCCTCCACTTT
TRBD2	15	TRBV5-1	-	TRBJ2-3	CASSLGLAEADTQYF	TGCGCCAGCAGCTTGGGACTAGCGGAGGCAGATACGCAGTATTTT
-	14	TRBV29-1	-	TRBJ2-7	CSVRGGQSSYEQYF	TGCAGCGTGCGAGGCGGCCAAAGCTCCTACGAGCAGTACTTC
-	18	TRBV18	once	TRBJ2-3	CASSPPRDGGYSTDTQYF	TGTGCCAGCTCACCACCGCGGGACGGAGGATACAGCACAGATACGCAGTATTTT
-	11	TRBV5-1	-	TRBJ1-1	CASRGGTEAFF	TGCGCCAGCAGGGGCGGGACTGAAGCTTTCTTT
-	13	TRBV6-6	-	TRBJ1-1	CASSYPGTREAFF	TGTGCCAGCAGTTACCCGGGGACACGGGAAGCTTTCTTT
-	21	TRBV7-8	-	TRBJ2-3	CASSLGVVGAWASGSTDTQYF	TGTGCCAGCAGCTTAGGGGTAGTTGGAGCTTGGGCCTCGGGCAGCACAGATACGCAGTATTTT
-	15	TRBV6-1	once	TRBJ2-1	CAGAFTGHSYNEQFF	TGTGCCGGCGCCTTCACAGGGCACTCCTACAATGAGCAGTTCTTC
TRBD1	18	TRBV5-3	-	TRBJ2-7	CARSHTLKGTGSSYEQYF	TGTGCCAGAAGCCACACACTAAAGGGGACAGGGAGCTCCTACGAGCAGTACTTC
TRBD1	15	TRBV5-8	-	TRBJ2-1	CASSIRGQGYNEQFF	TGTGCCAGCAGCATTAGAGGACAGGGCTACAATGAGCAGTTCTTC
TRBD1	18	TRBV5-8	-	TRBJ1-6	CASSPTGTGGNSNSPLHF	TGTGCCAGCAGCCCTACCGGGACAGGGGGTAATAGTAATTCACCCCTCCACTTT
-	16	TRBV7-8	-	TRBJ1-3	CASSLATGLGGNTIYF	TGTGCCAGCAGCTTAGCAACGGGCTTAGGGGGAAACACCATATATTTT
-	11	TRBV20-1	-	TRBJ2-7	CSAPHPYEQYF	TGCAGTGCCCCTCACCCTTACGAGCAGTACTTC
-	15	TRBV5-1	few	TRBJ1-6	CASSIRPGGDSPLHF	TGCGCCAGCAGCATCCGCCCTGGTGGTGATTCACCCCTCCACTTT
TRBD1	17	TRBV9	few	TRBJ2-1	CASSLGPGQGSYNEQFF	TGTGCCAGCAGCTTAGGGCCGGGACAGGGATCCTACAATGAGCAGTTCTTC
TRBD2	17	TRBV27	-	TRBJ2-1	CASSLSGTSKTYNEQFF	TGTGCCAGCAGTTTATCGGGGACTAGCAAAACCTACAATGAGCAGTTCTTC
-	12	TRBV18	-	TRBJ1-1	CASSPGVTEAFF	TGTGCCAGCTCACCAGGGGTCACTGAAGCTTTCTTT
-	12	TRBV2	-	TRBJ2-1	CASSTGKNEQFF	TGTGCCAGCAGCACAGGGAAGAATGAGCAGTTCTTC
TRBD1	11	TRBV20-1	-	TRBJ1-2	CSAGTAYGYTF	TGCAGTGCCGGGACAGCCTATGGCTACACCTTC
-	15	TRBV7-2	once	TRBJ2-5	CASSPRWGARETQYF	TGTGCCAGCAGCCCTAGATGGGGGGCTAGGGAGACCCAGTACTTC
-	14	TRBV7-2	once	TRBJ1-2	CASSFQPDNYGYTF	TGTGCCAGCAGCTTTCAACCGGATAACTATGGCTACACCTTC
TRBD1	13	TRBV14	-	TRBJ2-7	CASSGTGRNEQYF	TGTGCCAGCTCCGGGACAGGTCGTAACGAGCAGTACTTC
-	12	TRBV30	-	TRBJ2-3	CAWGGAADTQYF	TGTGCCTGGGGGGGGGCCGCAGATACGCAGTATTTT